This T cell receptor beta chain was sequenced in a study of T-cell reconstitution after alpha-beta-depleted transplantation in children. V lost 2 bases to trimming and J lost 4 bases, with 8 bases between them. This CDR3 comprises 13 residues. Germline lookup yields CDR1 MGHDK and CDR2 SYGVNS. The TCRbeta library incorporated unique molecular identifiers. TCRdb analysed the PCR reads with MiXCR anew, one entry per CDR3 protein. This sample has approximately 390,000 distinct CDR3 sequences, with roughly a tenth found just once. This receptor was taken from a human donor who donated a stem cell graft to a child with acute myeloid leukemia. The gene calls are TRBV25-1 and TRBJ2-5; no reliable D call. The source material was PBMCs from the stem cell graft donor, sampled from the stem cell graft. DNA of the CDR3: TGTGCCAGCAGTGAAAACGGACGAGAGACCCAGTACTTC. The encoded protein is CASSENGRETQYF.